The 8 T cell receptor beta chains listed next were all sequenced from one sample in a study of T cell repertoires in cytomegalovirus infection. TCRdb used MiXCR to reprocess the reads, holding one entry per CDR3 protein. The sample has roughly 230,000 distinct CDR3 sequences; about 15% are singletons. Sequencing was carried out using CD8+ T cells from PBMCs. These receptors were taken from a human donor in good health (CMV status not recorded). Some clones in this sample may be carry-over from other donors' samples.

This clonotype was counted at least ten times. The chain recombines TRBV6-2 or TRBV6-3 with TRBJ1-1; TRBD1 matches 11 bases. CDR1 is MNHEY and CDR2 is SVGEGT in the germline V gene. J was trimmed by 0 bases and V by 5 bases; bases with no gene match: 14. This CDR3 is 19 amino acids long. The CDR3 DNA reads as TGTGCCAGCAGTCTCGCCGTCGGACAGGGGGCACTTCTGAACACTGAAGCTTTCTTT. Its translation: CASSLAVGQGALLNTEAFF.

This CDR3 is CASAIRAAGPYEQYF. DNA for the CDR3: TGTGCCAGCGCGATTAGAGCTGCAGGGCCCTACGAGCAGTACTTC. V and J are TRBV6-2 or TRBV6-3 and TRBJ2-7; D perhaps matches TRBD1 (5 bases). The CDR3 spans 15 residues. The germline V gene encodes CDR1 MNHEY and CDR2 SVGEGT. V lost 8 bases to trimming and J lost 2 bases, with 19 bases between them.

This clonotype occurred many times. CDR3 DNA sequence: TGTGCCAGCAGCTTAGATCGTAATTCACCCCTCCACTTT. Translated, it gives CASSLDRNSPLHF. The genes are TRBV7-3 and TRBJ1-6; D gene ambiguous. V shed 2 bases and J shed 6 bases, with 5 bases lying between them. The CDR3 runs 13 residues. Per germline, CDR1 SGHTA and CDR2 FQGTGA.

In this sample, this clonotype turned up a few times. The genes are TRBV4-1 and TRBJ1-1; tentative D call: TRBD1 (5 bases). The CDR3 spans 16 residues. The V end lost 0 bases, the J end lost 5 bases, and 16 bases lay between the germline ends. Per the germline V gene, CDR1 is MGHRA and CDR2 is YSYEKL. The CDR3: CASSQETVGYRTEAFF. The CDR3 DNA is TGCGCCAGCAGCCAAGAGACAGTGGGGTACAGGACTGAAGCTTTCTTT.

The genes are TRBV5-1 and TRBJ1-6; 7 nucleotides agree with TRBD1. This CDR3 region has 16 residues. Germline V gene data show CDR1 as SGHRS and CDR2 as YFSETQ. Trimming at V came to 0 bases and at J to 5 bases, leaving 5 bases not matched to a gene. The CDR3 sequence: CASSLVPGGHNSPLHF. The CDR3 region has the DNA TGCGCCAGCAGCTTGGTGCCAGGGGGTCATAATTCACCCCTCCACTTT. The entire variable domain, with the rest obtained from reference TRBV5-1 and TRBJ1-6, is as follows: KAGVTQTPRYLIKTRGQQVTLSCSPISGHRSVSWYQQTPGQGLQFLFEYFSETQRNKGNFPGRFSGRQFSNSRSEMNVSTLELGDSALYLCASSLVPGGHNSPLHFGNGTRLTVT.

The chain is built from TRBV11-2 and TRBJ2-7, with D hard to call. The CDR3 totals 14 residues. Germline V gene data show CDR1 as SGHAT and CDR2 as FQNNGV. V lost 6 bases to trimming and J lost 5 bases, with 17 bases between them. CDR3 sequence: CASSVYGSHDEQYF. CDR3 nucleotide sequence: TGTGCCAGCAGTGTCTATGGGTCCCACGACGAGCAGTACTTC.

The V gene is TRBV6-6, the J gene TRBJ2-5, with a tentative D call TRBD2 (5 bases). Germline V gives CDR1 MNHNY, CDR2 SVGAGI (reference sequence). The V end was cut by 3 bases, the J end by 2 bases, with 10 bases between. The length of the CDR3 is 14 residues. The CDR3 sequence is CASSYVGIQETQYF. The CDR3 DNA reads as TGTGCCAGCAGTTATGTCGGGATTCAAGAGACCCAGTACTTC.

The chain has TRBV7-6 and TRBJ1-2; D remains unclear. The germline CDR1 and CDR2 sequences are SGHVS and FNYEAQ. The V and J ends lost 1 base and 6 bases respectively, with 9 bases between them. The CDR3 has 13 amino acids. The CDR3 bases are TGTGCCAGCAGCTTAGAATCCCGGCATGGCTACACCTTC. Translated: CASSLESRHGYTF.